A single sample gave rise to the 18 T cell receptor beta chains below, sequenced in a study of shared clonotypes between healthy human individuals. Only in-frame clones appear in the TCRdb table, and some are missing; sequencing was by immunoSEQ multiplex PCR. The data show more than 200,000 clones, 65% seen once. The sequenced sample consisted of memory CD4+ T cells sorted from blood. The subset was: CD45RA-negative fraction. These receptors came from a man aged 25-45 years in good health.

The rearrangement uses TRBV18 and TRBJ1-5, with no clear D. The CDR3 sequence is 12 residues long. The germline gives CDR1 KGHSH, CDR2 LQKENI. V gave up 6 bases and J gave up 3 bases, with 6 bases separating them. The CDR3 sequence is CASSPLNQPQHF. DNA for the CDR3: TGTGCCAGCTCGCCCCTCAATCAGCCCCAGCATTTT.

This CDR3 is CASSLRDAYNEQFF. In DNA, the CDR3 is TGTGCCAGCAGCTTAAGGGACGCCTACAATGAGCAGTTCTTC. This chain links TRBV11-2 with TRBJ2-1; D might be TRBD1 or TRBD2, each matching 5 bases. CDR3 length: 14 amino acids. V lost 2 bases and J lost 2, with 7 bases in between. Per the germline V gene, CDR1 is SGHAT and CDR2 is FQNNGV.

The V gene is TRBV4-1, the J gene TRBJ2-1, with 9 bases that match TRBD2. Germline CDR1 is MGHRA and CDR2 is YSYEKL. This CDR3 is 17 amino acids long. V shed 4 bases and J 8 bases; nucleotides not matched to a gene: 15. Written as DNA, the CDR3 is TGCGCCAGCAGCCCCAGAATAGCGGGAGTAAGTTGGGATGAGCAGTTCTTC. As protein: CASSPRIAGVSWDEQFF.

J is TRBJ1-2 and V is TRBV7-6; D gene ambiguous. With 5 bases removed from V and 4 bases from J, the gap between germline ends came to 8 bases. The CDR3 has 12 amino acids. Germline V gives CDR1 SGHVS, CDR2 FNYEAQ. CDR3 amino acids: CASSPDGYGYTF. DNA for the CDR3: TGTGCCAGCAGCCCCGATGGCTATGGCTACACCTTC.

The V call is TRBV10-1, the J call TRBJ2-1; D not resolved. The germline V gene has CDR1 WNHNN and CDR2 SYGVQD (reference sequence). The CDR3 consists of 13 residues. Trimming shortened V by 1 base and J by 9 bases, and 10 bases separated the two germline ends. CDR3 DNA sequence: TGCGCCAGCAGTGAGTGTAGCTTCTGTGAGCAGTTCTTC. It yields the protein CASSECSFCEQFF.

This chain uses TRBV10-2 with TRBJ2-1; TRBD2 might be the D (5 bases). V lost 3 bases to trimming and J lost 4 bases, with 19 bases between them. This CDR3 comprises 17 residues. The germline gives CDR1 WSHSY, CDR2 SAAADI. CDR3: CASSESLERTLYNEQFF. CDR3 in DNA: TGCGCCAGCAGTGAATCTTTAGAACGGACTTTGTACAATGAGCAGTTCTTC.

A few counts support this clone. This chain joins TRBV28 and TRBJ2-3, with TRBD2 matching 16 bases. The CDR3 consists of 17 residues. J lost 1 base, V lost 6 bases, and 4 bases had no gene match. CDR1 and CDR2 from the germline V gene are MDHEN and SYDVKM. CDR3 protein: CASSPGLAGGGTDTQYF. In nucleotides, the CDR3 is TGTGCCAGCAGCCCGGGACTAGCGGGAGGGGGCACAGATACGCAGTATTTT.

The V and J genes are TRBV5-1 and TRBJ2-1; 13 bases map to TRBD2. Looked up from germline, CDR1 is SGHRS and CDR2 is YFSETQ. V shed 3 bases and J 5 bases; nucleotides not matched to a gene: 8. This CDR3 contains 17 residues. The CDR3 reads CASSSLAGGPLDNEQFF. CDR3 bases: TGCGCCAGCAGCTCACTAGCGGGAGGGCCTCTGGACAATGAGCAGTTCTTC.

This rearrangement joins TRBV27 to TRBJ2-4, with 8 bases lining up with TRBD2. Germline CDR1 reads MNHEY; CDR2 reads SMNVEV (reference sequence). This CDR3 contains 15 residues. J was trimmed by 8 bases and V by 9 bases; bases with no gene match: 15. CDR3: CARATTSGRGDIQYF. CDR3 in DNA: TGTGCCAGGGCTACCACTAGCGGACGAGGGGACATTCAGTACTTC.

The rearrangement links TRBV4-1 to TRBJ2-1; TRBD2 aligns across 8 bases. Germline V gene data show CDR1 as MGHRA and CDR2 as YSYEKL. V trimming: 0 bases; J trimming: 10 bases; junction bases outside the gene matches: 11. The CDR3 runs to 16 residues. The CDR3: CASSQDRSGSVREQFF. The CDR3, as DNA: TGCGCCAGCAGCCAAGATCGGAGCGGGAGTGTCAGGGAGCAGTTCTTC.

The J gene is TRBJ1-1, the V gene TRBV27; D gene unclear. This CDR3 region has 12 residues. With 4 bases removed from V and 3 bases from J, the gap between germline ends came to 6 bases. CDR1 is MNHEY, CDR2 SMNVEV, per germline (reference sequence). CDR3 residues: CASSSGYTEAFF. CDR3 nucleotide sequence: TGTGCCAGCAGTTCGGGGTACACTGAAGCTTTCTTT.

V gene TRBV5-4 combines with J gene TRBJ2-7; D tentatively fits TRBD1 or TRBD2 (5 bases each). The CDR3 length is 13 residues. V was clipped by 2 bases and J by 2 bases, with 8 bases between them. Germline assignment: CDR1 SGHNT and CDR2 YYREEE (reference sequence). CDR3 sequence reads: CASSLGTTYEQYF. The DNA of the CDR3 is TGTGCCAGCAGCTTAGGGACCACCTACGAGCAGTACTTC.

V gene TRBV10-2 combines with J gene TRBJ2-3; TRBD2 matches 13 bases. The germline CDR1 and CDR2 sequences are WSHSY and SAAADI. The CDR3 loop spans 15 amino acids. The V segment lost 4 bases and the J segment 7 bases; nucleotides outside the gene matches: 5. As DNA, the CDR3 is TGCGCCAGCAGTGGGACTAGCGGGAGTATGAATACGCAGTATTTT. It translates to CASSGTSGSMNTQYF.

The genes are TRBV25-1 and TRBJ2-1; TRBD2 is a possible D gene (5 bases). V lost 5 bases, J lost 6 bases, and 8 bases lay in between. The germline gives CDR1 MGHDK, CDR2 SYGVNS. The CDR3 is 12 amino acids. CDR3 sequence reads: CASSREGNEQFF. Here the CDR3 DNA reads TGTGCCAGCAGTCGAGAGGGCAATGAGCAGTTCTTC.

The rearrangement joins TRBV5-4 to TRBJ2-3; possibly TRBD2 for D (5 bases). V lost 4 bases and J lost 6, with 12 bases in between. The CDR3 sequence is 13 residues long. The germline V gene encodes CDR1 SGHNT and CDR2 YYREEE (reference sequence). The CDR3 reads CASSQTRADTQYF. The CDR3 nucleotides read TGTGCCAGCAGCCAAACTAGGGCGGATACGCAGTATTTT.

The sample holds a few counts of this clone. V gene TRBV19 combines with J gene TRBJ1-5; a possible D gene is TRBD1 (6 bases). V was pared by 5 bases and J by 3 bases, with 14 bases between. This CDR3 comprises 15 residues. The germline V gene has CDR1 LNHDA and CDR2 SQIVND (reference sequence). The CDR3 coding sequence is TGTGCCAGTAGTTCCCGACAGGATTTCAATCAGCCCCAGCATTTT. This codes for CASSSRQDFNQPQHF. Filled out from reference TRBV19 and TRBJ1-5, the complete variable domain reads DGGITQSPKYLFRKEGQNVTLSCEQNLNHDAMYWYRQDPGQGLRLIYYSQIVNDFQKGDIAEGYSVSREKKESFPLTVTSAQKNPTAFYLCASSSRQDFNQPQHFGDGTRLSIL.

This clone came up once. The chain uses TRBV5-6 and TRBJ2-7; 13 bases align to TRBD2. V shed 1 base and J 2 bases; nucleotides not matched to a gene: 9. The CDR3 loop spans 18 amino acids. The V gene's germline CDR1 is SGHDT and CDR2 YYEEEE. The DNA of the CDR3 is TGTGCCAGCAGCTTGAAAGGGACTAGCGGGGACTTTACCTACGAGCAGTACTTC. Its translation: CASSLKGTSGDFTYEQYF.

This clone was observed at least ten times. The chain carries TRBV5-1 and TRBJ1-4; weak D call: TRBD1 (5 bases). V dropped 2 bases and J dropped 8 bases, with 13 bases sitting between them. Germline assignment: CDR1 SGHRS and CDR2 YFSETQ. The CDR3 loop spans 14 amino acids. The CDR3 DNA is TGCGCCAGCAGCTTCACGGGGGGTGGCGAAAAACTGTTTTTT. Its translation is CASSFTGGGEKLFF.